Listed below are T cell receptor beta chains from one sample, sequenced in a study of cytomegalovirus exposure and HLA in healthy donors. Profiled with immunoSEQ multiplex PCR; TCRdb holds only in-frame clones, not every one. This table holds approximately 90,000 clones, around 75% found once. Sequencing was carried out using PBMCs. The origin of the receptors is a middle-aged man in good health and CMV-seronegative. Each CDR3 is given with its conserved first and last residue. Fields, in order: J gene, clone size, V gene, D gene, CDR3 protein, CDR3 DNA. A D gene is named only where the DNA matches it firmly. Only some rows state a clone size, as once, few, many or a class for expanded clones.

J gene: TRBJ2-1; clone size: -; V gene: TRBV4-1; D gene: TRBD2; CDR3 protein: CASSPARTSGSNEQFF; CDR3 DNA: TGCGCCAGCAGCCCGGCTAGGACTAGCGGGAGCAATGAGCAGTTCTTC
J gene: TRBJ1-2; clone size: -; V gene: TRBV4-1; D gene: -; CDR3 protein: CASSRETANYGYTF; CDR3 DNA: TGCGCCAGCAGCCGCGAGACAGCTAACTATGGCTACACCTTC
J gene: TRBJ2-7; clone size: few; V gene: TRBV19; D gene: TRBD2; CDR3 protein: CASSPLSGGSSEQYF; CDR3 DNA: TGTGCCAGTAGCCCCCTTAGCGGGGGATCTTCCGAGCAGTACTTC
J gene: TRBJ1-3; clone size: -; V gene: TRBV25-1; D gene: -; CDR3 protein: CASSHTGNRDTIYF; CDR3 DNA: TGTGCCAGCAGTCATACAGGGAATCGAGACACCATATATTTT
J gene: TRBJ2-3; clone size: -; V gene: TRBV6-4; D gene: TRBD2; CDR3 protein: CASSDGTSGSISYF; CDR3 DNA: TGTGCCAGCAGTGACGGGACTAGCGGGAGTATCTCGTATTTT
J gene: TRBJ2-1; clone size: -; V gene: TRBV9; D gene: -; CDR3 protein: CASSVAAANEQFF; CDR3 DNA: TGTGCCAGCAGCGTAGCGGCGGCCAATGAGCAGTTCTTC
J gene: TRBJ2-2; clone size: -; V gene: TRBV7-6; D gene: -; CDR3 protein: CASSFGTSNTGELFF; CDR3 DNA: TGTGCCAGCAGCTTCGGGACTTCGAACACCGGGGAGCTGTTTTTT
J gene: TRBJ2-7; clone size: -; V gene: TRBV27; D gene: -; CDR3 protein: CASSSSGTLTPFRGEQYF; CDR3 DNA: TGTGCCAGCAGTTCCTCCGGGACACTGACTCCCTTCCGCGGGGAGCAGTACTTC
J gene: TRBJ2-7; clone size: -; V gene: TRBV27; D gene: -; CDR3 protein: CASTRGTATYEQYF; CDR3 DNA: TGTGCCAGCACCCGCGGGACAGCAACCTACGAGCAGTACTTC
J gene: TRBJ1-5; clone size: -; V gene: TRBV29-1; D gene: TRBD1; CDR3 protein: CSVSTGQGNQPQHF; CDR3 DNA: TGCAGCGTGTCGACGGGACAGGGGAATCAGCCCCAGCATTTT
J gene: TRBJ2-5; clone size: -; V gene: TRBV28; D gene: TRBD2; CDR3 protein: CASRPMSGEKETQYF; CDR3 DNA: TGTGCCAGCAGGCCAATGAGCGGGGAGAAAGAGACCCAGTACTTC
J gene: TRBJ2-1; clone size: -; V gene: TRBV28; D gene: -; CDR3 protein: CASSSPRSGTNHNEQFF; CDR3 DNA: TGTGCCAGCAGTTCCCCTCGGAGCGGAACGAACCACAATGAGCAGTTCTTC
J gene: TRBJ1-1; clone size: -; V gene: TRBV28; D gene: -; CDR3 protein: CASSPIHGSGTEAFF; CDR3 DNA: TGTGCCAGCAGTCCAATCCACGGGTCGGGGACTGAAGCTTTCTTT
J gene: TRBJ2-1; clone size: -; V gene: TRBV18; D gene: TRBD2; CDR3 protein: CASSPPGGVHNEQFF; CDR3 DNA: TGTGCCAGCTCACCCCCGGGAGGGGTCCACAATGAGCAGTTCTTC
J gene: TRBJ2-2; clone size: -; V gene: TRBV5-1; D gene: -; CDR3 protein: CASSFRGEAGELFF; CDR3 DNA: TGCGCCAGCAGCTTTCGAGGGGAGGCCGGGGAGCTGTTTTTT
J gene: TRBJ2-1; clone size: -; V gene: TRBV5-1; D gene: -; CDR3 protein: CASSFTPERGRNEQFF; CDR3 DNA: TGCGCCAGCAGCTTTACACCGGAAAGGGGAAGGAATGAGCAGTTCTTC
J gene: TRBJ2-4; clone size: few; V gene: TRBV7-2; D gene: -; CDR3 protein: CASGAGAAKNIQYF; CDR3 DNA: TGTGCCTCCGGCGCGGGGGCAGCCAAAAACATTCAGTACTTC
J gene: TRBJ2-1; clone size: -; V gene: TRBV11-2; D gene: TRBD1; CDR3 protein: CASSSPGQPYNEQFF; CDR3 DNA: TGTGCCAGCAGCTCACCGGGACAGCCTTACAATGAGCAGTTCTTC
J gene: TRBJ2-7; clone size: few; V gene: TRBV19; D gene: -; CDR3 protein: CASSKKYPVTGESYEQYF; CDR3 DNA: TGTGCCAGTAGCAAGAAGTACCCGGTCACAGGAGAATCCTACGAGCAGTACTTC
J gene: TRBJ2-7; clone size: -; V gene: TRBV7-8; D gene: TRBD2; CDR3 protein: CASSTSAGGLEQYF; CDR3 DNA: TGTGCCAGCAGTACGTCAGCGGGAGGGCTCGAGCAGTACTTC
J gene: TRBJ1-1; clone size: -; V gene: TRBV29-1; D gene: -; CDR3 protein: CSAERGGTEAFF; CDR3 DNA: TGCAGCGCTGAGCGGGGAGGGACTGAAGCTTTCTTT
J gene: TRBJ2-3; clone size: -; V gene: TRBV9; D gene: TRBD2; CDR3 protein: CASSAATSSRDTQYF; CDR3 DNA: TGTGCCAGCAGCGCCGCGACTAGCTCAAGAGATACGCAGTATTTT
J gene: TRBJ1-2; clone size: -; V gene: TRBV25-1; D gene: TRBD1; CDR3 protein: CASSENSRAGGKGYTF; CDR3 DNA: TGTGCCAGCAGTGAAAATTCCCGGGCAGGGGGCAAGGGCTACACCTTC
J gene: TRBJ2-4; clone size: -; V gene: TRBV6-4; D gene: TRBD2; CDR3 protein: CASSDTTTSGSAKNIQYF; CDR3 DNA: TGTGCCAGCAGTGACACCACGACTAGCGGGAGTGCCAAAAACATTCAGTACTTC
J gene: TRBJ1-5; clone size: -; V gene: TRBV2; D gene: -; CDR3 protein: CASLGGHNQPQHF; CDR3 DNA: TGTGCCAGCCTGGGGGGGCATAATCAGCCCCAGCATTTT
J gene: TRBJ1-4; clone size: once; V gene: TRBV5-1; D gene: TRBD1; CDR3 protein: CASSFGTGINEKLFF; CDR3 DNA: TGCGCCAGCAGCTTCGGGACAGGGATTAATGAAAAACTGTTTTTT
J gene: TRBJ1-2; clone size: -; V gene: TRBV5-1; D gene: -; CDR3 protein: CASSHSLNYGYTF; CDR3 DNA: TGCGCCAGCAGCCACTCCCTAAACTATGGCTACACCTTC
J gene: TRBJ1-5; clone size: -; V gene: TRBV10-3; D gene: -; CDR3 protein: CAISDNGDQPQHF; CDR3 DNA: TGTGCCATCAGTGATAACGGGGATCAGCCCCAGCATTTT
J gene: TRBJ1-2; clone size: -; V gene: TRBV4-1; D gene: -; CDR3 protein: CASSQERAGNYGYTF; CDR3 DNA: TGCGCCAGCAGCCAAGAGCGTGCGGGTAACTATGGCTACACCTTC
J gene: TRBJ2-3; clone size: -; V gene: TRBV5-1; D gene: TRBD2; CDR3 protein: CASSLSPSGGLDTQYF; CDR3 DNA: TGCGCCAGCAGCCTCAGTCCTAGCGGGGGGCTAGATACGCAGTATTTT
J gene: TRBJ2-1; clone size: -; V gene: TRBV9; D gene: TRBD2; CDR3 protein: CASNSGGESYNEQFF; CDR3 DNA: TGTGCCAGCAATAGCGGGGGAGAGTCCTACAATGAGCAGTTCTTC
J gene: TRBJ2-2; clone size: -; V gene: TRBV18; D gene: -; CDR3 protein: CASSPPQGLDTGELFF; CDR3 DNA: TGTGCCAGCTCACCACCACAGGGTTTAGACACCGGGGAGCTGTTTTTT
J gene: TRBJ2-7; clone size: -; V gene: TRBV27; D gene: TRBD1; CDR3 protein: CASSYGQGRAYEQYF; CDR3 DNA: TGTGCCAGCAGTTATGGACAGGGCCGCGCCTACGAGCAGTACTTC
J gene: TRBJ1-4; clone size: few; V gene: TRBV9; D gene: TRBD1; CDR3 protein: CASSARDRGRTNEKLFF; CDR3 DNA: TGTGCCAGCAGCGCTCGGGACAGGGGGCGCACTAATGAAAAACTGTTTTTT